This entry is about one T cell receptor (beta chain). A template switching step contributed a universal primer site, while unique molecular identifiers were present in the cDNA. TCRdb itself ran the 5' RACE reads through MiXCR, one entry per CDR3 protein. The data hold approximately 890,000 distinct CDR3 sequences, with approximately 13% observed a single time. The sample is drawn from a study of identical twins. This sample also appeared in a second study, on yellow fever vaccine responses in identical twins.

What was sequenced was PBMCs. This TCR derives from a woman aged 18-29 years in good health.

For the CDR3, the DNA is TGCAGTGCCAAGTTGACTAATGAAAAACTGTTTTTT. It translates to CSAKLTNEKLFF. The gene calls are TRBV20-1 and TRBJ1-4, with unresolved D. CDR1 is DFQATT, CDR2 SNEGSKA, per germline (reference sequence). V shed 6 bases and J shed 2 bases, with 7 bases lying between them. This CDR3 is 12 amino acids long.